Below, 24 T cell receptor beta chains from the same sample are listed, as sequenced in a study of shared clonotypes between healthy human individuals. Some clones are missing from TCRdb's copy, which holds only in-frame ones; the method was immunoSEQ multiplex PCR. Counted here are 600,000 to 750,000 clones, 72% occurring once; the ten biggest clones make up roughly 1.8%. Material for sequencing was memory CD4+ T cells sorted from blood. As for subset: CD45RA-negative fraction. Receptors originate from a woman in her thirties in good health.

The V and J genes are TRBV7-3 and TRBJ1-1; 10 bases align to TRBD1. Germline V gene lookup returns CDR1 SGHTA and CDR2 FQGTGA. CDR3 length equals 16 residues. V lost 5 bases and J lost 2; bases outside the gene matches: 8. The CDR3 sequence: CASSEGQGRGNTEAFF. The CDR3 region has the DNA TGTGCCAGCAGCGAGGGACAGGGGCGAGGAAACACTGAAGCTTTCTTT.

This chain uses TRBV14 with TRBJ2-7, with D possibly being TRBD1 or TRBD2 (5 bases each). The V gene's germline CDR1 is SGHDN and CDR2 FVKESK. V lost 8 bases to trimming and J lost 2 bases, with 13 bases between them. The CDR3 length is 13 residues. The CDR3 region has the DNA TGTGCCAGCGGAGGTCAGGGCACCTACGAGCAGTACTTC. This translates into CASGGQGTYEQYF.

A note on this clone: Distinct nucleotide sequences in the sample also encode this CDR3. The gene calls are TRBV5-1 and TRBJ1-3; unclear D gene. CDR3 length: 13 amino acids. Germline V gives CDR1 SGHRS, CDR2 YFSETQ. V was clipped by 2 bases and J by 1 base, with 4 bases between them. The chain's CDR3 is CASSLGSGNTIYF. Written as DNA, the CDR3 is TGCGCCAGCAGCTTAGGATCTGGAAACACCATATATTTT.

This chain joins TRBV27 and TRBJ2-2; the D call may be TRBD1 or TRBD2 (5 bases each). This CDR3 has 12 amino acids. Germline V gene data show CDR1 as MNHEY and CDR2 as SMNVEV (reference sequence). Trimming removed 8 bases from V and 6 bases from J, with 10 bases in between. The CDR3 coding sequence is TGTGCCAGCGGTCCGGGACCCGGGGAGCTGTTTTTT. This sequence encodes CASGPGPGELFF.

The rearrangement links TRBV5-1 to TRBJ1-1; D remains ambiguous. The CDR3 runs 14 residues. The V and J ends lost 4 bases and 0 bases respectively, with 10 bases between them. Germline lookup yields CDR1 SGHRS and CDR2 YFSETQ. The CDR3 DNA reads TGCGCCAGCAGCCTCCCCGCTATGAACACTGAAGCTTTCTTT. Translation: CASSLPAMNTEAFF. Full variable domain (missing parts from reference TRBV5-1 and TRBJ1-1): KAGVTQTPRYLIKTRGQQVTLSCSPISGHRSVSWYQQTPGQGLQFLFEYFSETQRNKGNFPGRFSGRQFSNSRSEMNVSTLELGDSALYLCASSLPAMNTEAFFGQGTRLTVV.

The chain links TRBV6-5 to TRBJ2-7; D may be TRBD2 (6 bases). This CDR3 has 15 residues. V lost 7 bases, J lost 4 bases, and 20 bases lay in between. Germline V gene data show CDR1 as MNHEY and CDR2 as SVGAGI. CDR3 sequence: CASIETGSGSYEQYF. DNA for the CDR3: TGTGCCAGCATTGAGACCGGGAGTGGGAGTTACGAGCAGTACTTC.

V usage is TRBV9 and J usage is TRBJ2-1; D not resolved. Trimming left V 0 bases short and J 4 bases short, with 5 bases between. Germline lookup yields CDR1 SGDLS and CDR2 YYNGEE. The CDR3 runs 13 residues. CDR3 amino acids: CASSVGSYNEQFF. The CDR3 DNA reads TGTGCCAGCAGCGTAGGGAGTTACAATGAGCAGTTCTTC.

This clone has a count of ten or more. J is TRBJ2-1 and V is TRBV14, with D unresolved. The CDR3 has 18 amino acids. The germline V gene has CDR1 SGHDN and CDR2 FVKESK. The ends were cut back, 0 bases at V and 5 bases at J, with 20 bases in the middle. In nucleotides, the CDR3 is TGTGCCAGCAGCCAAGATATTGGTAACAGCTGGGGTAACAATGAGCAGTTCTTC. Amino acids: CASSQDIGNSWGNNEQFF.

This clone came up a few times. The gene calls are TRBV6-1 and TRBJ2-7; unclear D gene. The CDR3 sequence is 14 residues long. Germline CDR1 reads MNHNS; CDR2 reads SASEGT. The V and J ends lost 4 bases and 6 bases respectively, with 16 bases between them. The CDR3 DNA sequence: TGTGCCAGCAGTGGAGGACCGACCTTGGGCGAGCAGTACTTC. This gives the protein CASSGGPTLGEQYF.

This chain links TRBV28 with TRBJ1-1, with a tentative D call TRBD1 (5 bases). CDR3 length: 12 amino acids. Trimming took off 5 bases at V and 11 bases at J, with 15 bases between the two ends. Germline V CDR1 and CDR2: MDHEN, SYDVKM. The CDR3: CASSRSGRAAFF. For the CDR3, the DNA is TGTGCCAGCAGTCGCTCAGGCAGGGCGGCTTTCTTT.

This sequence joins TRBV2 and TRBJ2-7; 12 bases match TRBD2. CDR3 length equals 15 residues. V lost 6 bases and J lost 3; bases outside the gene matches: 6. Germline loops: CDR1 SNHLY, CDR2 FYNNEI. The CDR3 sequence is CASSLGLAGRYEQYF. DNA of the CDR3: TGTGCCAGCAGCTTGGGACTAGCGGGTCGCTACGAGCAGTACTTC.

This clone was seen only a few times. This chain uses TRBV5-1 with TRBJ2-3; D gene unclear. The germline V gene has CDR1 SGHRS and CDR2 YFSETQ. V lost 1 base and J lost 6, with 12 bases in between. There are 14 residues in the CDR3. CDR3 sequence reads: CASSLPSTEDTQYF. The CDR3 bases are TGCGCCAGCAGCTTGCCTTCCACAGAGGATACGCAGTATTTT.

This chain joins TRBV5-1 and TRBJ2-5; perhaps TRBD1 as D (5 bases). Germline CDR1 and CDR2: SGHRS and YFSETQ. The CDR3 is 13 amino acids. V lost 4 bases to trimming and J lost 5 bases, with 12 bases between them. CDR3 nucleotides: TGCGCCAGCAGCATAGGACACGGGGAGACCCAGTACTTC. Encoded protein: CASSIGHGETQYF.

This clone was counted between two and nine times. The chain uses TRBV28 and TRBJ2-5; D is unclear. This CDR3 spans 12 amino acids. Trimming took 7 bases from V and 5 from J, leaving 11 bases between them. Germline CDR1 MDHEN, CDR2 SYDVKM. The chain's CDR3 is CASMALGETQYF. CDR3 in DNA: TGTGCCAGCATGGCCCTTGGGGAGACCCAGTACTTC. Supplemented by reference TRBV28 and TRBJ2-5, the full variable domain reads DVKVTQSSRYLVKRTGEKVFLECVQDMDHENMFWYRQDPGLGLRLIYFSYDVKMKEKGDIPEGYSVSREKKERFSLILESASTNQTSMYLCASMALGETQYFGPGTRLLVL.

J is TRBJ2-1 and V is TRBV28; no definite D call. This CDR3 is built from 15 residues. Deletions cut 7 bases from V and 1 base from J, with 14 bases between. Germline assignment: CDR1 MDHEN and CDR2 SYDVKM. CDR3: CASTSELGSYNEQFF. The CDR3 DNA sequence: TGTGCCAGCACCAGCGAACTTGGATCCTACAATGAGCAGTTCTTC.

This chain connects TRBV18 to TRBJ2-5; 7 bases match TRBD2. The CDR3 is made up of 18 amino acids. Germline-derived CDR1 and CDR2 are KGHSH and LQKENI. Trimming took 3 bases from V and 0 from J; bases not matched to a gene: 13. The CDR3 loop is CASSPRGPGGPYQETQYF. CDR3 coding DNA: TGTGCCAGCTCACCGAGGGGTCCGGGAGGTCCGTACCAAGAGACCCAGTACTTC.

This clone was seen more than once but under ten times. Other DNA sequences of this sample code for an identical CDR3. The gene calls are TRBV5-1 and TRBJ2-5; 9 nucleotides agree with TRBD1. Germline assignment: CDR1 SGHRS and CDR2 YFSETQ. This CDR3 contains 13 residues. V gave up 3 bases and J gave up 5 bases; unmatched junction bases: 2. DNA of the CDR3: TGCGCCAGCAGCTATGGACAGGGGGAGACCCAGTACTTC. The encoded protein is CASSYGQGETQYF. The full variable domain, completed using reference TRBV5-1 and TRBJ2-5, is KAGVTQTPRYLIKTRGQQVTLSCSPISGHRSVSWYQQTPGQGLQFLFEYFSETQRNKGNFPGRFSGRQFSNSRSEMNVSTLELGDSALYLCASSYGQGETQYFGPGTRLLVL.

V usage is TRBV28 and J usage is TRBJ2-7; possibly TRBD1 for D (5 bases). CDR1 is MDHEN, CDR2 SYDVKM, per germline. This CDR3 region has 12 residues. Here the CDR3 reads CVTTRAAEEQYF. The CDR3 DNA is TGTGTCACTACCAGGGCCGCCGAGGAGCAGTACTTC. Using reference TRBV28 and TRBJ2-7 for the parts outside the CDR3, the full variable domain is DVKVTQSSRYLVKRTGEKVFLECVQDMDHENMFWYRQDPGLGLRLIYFSYDVKMKEKGDIPEGYSVSREKKERFSLILESASTNQTSMYLCVTTRAAEEQYFGPGTRLTVT.

This clone was counted between two and nine times. The chain couples TRBV19 to TRBJ1-4; D possibly corresponds to TRBD1 (5 bases). The CDR3 is 16 amino acids. The germline CDR1 and CDR2 sequences are LNHDA and SQIVND (reference sequence). Trimming stripped 3 bases from V and 3 bases from J, with 14 bases between. The CDR3 is CASSIGQGGPNEKLFF. In DNA, the CDR3 is TGTGCCAGTAGTATCGGCCAGGGCGGACCTAATGAAAAACTGTTTTTT.

This clone has just a few counts. The chain uses TRBV6-6 and TRBJ1-2; D unresolved. The CDR3 contains 14 residues. The V end lost 0 bases, the J end lost 8 bases, and 13 bases lay between the germline ends. In germline, CDR1 is MNHNY, CDR2 SVGAGI (reference sequence). The CDR3 here is CASSYSAPQTGYTF. The DNA of the CDR3 is TGTGCCAGCAGTTACTCAGCTCCCCAAACGGGCTACACCTTC.

Remarks on this clone: This specimen includes other DNA sequences encoding the same CDR3. The gene calls are TRBV2 and TRBJ1-2, with D maybe TRBD1 (6 bases). V lost 2 bases and J 2 bases, leaving 9 bases between the germline ends. The CDR3 runs to 14 residues. Germline-derived CDR1 and CDR2 are SNHLY and FYNNEI. CDR3 DNA sequence: TGTGCCAGCAGTGAAAGGGGACACAACTATGGCTACACCTTC. Translated, it gives CASSERGHNYGYTF.

The chain uses TRBV27 and TRBJ2-7; 8 bases match TRBD1. This CDR3 is built from 14 residues. CDR1 MNHEY and CDR2 SMNVEV come from the germline V gene (reference sequence). The trim removed 7 bases at V and 6 bases at J, leaving 11 bases unmatched. Here the CDR3 reads CASTRTDRVGEQYF. The CDR3 DNA sequence: TGTGCCAGCACCCGAACGGACAGGGTAGGCGAGCAGTACTTC.

This clone was seen only a few times. This chain links TRBV4-1 with TRBJ1-2; D may be TRBD1 (5 bases). The germline gives CDR1 MGHRA, CDR2 YSYEKL. V was shortened by 2 bases and J by 4 bases, with 11 bases between the two germline ends. This CDR3 is 14 amino acids long. The DNA of the CDR3 is TGCGCCAGCAGCCAACGGTTGGGACCCTATGGCTACACCTTC. Translated, it gives CASSQRLGPYGYTF.

The chain uses TRBV5-1 and TRBJ1-2; 11 bases match TRBD1. The trim removed 6 bases at V and 5 bases at J, leaving 12 bases unmatched. Germline V CDR1 and CDR2: SGHRS, YFSETQ. CDR3 length: 16 amino acids. The CDR3 protein is CASNPTGQGAQYGYTF. The CDR3 nucleotides read TGCGCCAGCAATCCCACAGGACAGGGGGCGCAGTATGGCTACACCTTC.